These T cell receptor beta chains were read from a single sample in a study of T-cell memory formation after mild COVID-19. TCRdb itself ran the 5' RACE reads through MiXCR, one entry per CDR3 protein. Found here are 150,000 or so distinct CDR3 sequences, 30% to 35% of them singletons; the top ten hold more than 10%. The sample was PBMCs or a T cell subset sorted from them (not recorded which). The receptor set was obtained from an adult woman who had mild COVID-19 (a few samples of this study predate the infection). Cell type and time point are not known. Each CDR3 is given without its conserved first and last residue. The D gene is left open where the match is weak.

.	TRBV20-1	TRBJ1-1	SARSQEEAF
TRBD2	TRBV20-1	TRBJ2-7	SARTSGRARTEQY
.	TRBV18	TRBJ2-1	ASSRTSDSYNEQF
TRBD2	TRBV9	TRBJ2-5	ASSAQRGEETQY
TRBD2	TRBV18	TRBJ2-1	ASSPGRGAYNEQF
TRBD1	TRBV6-5	TRBJ2-7	ASSYSIGQGPSYGQY
.	TRBV10-1	TRBJ1-1	ASSEGGMGVNTEAF
.	TRBV24-1	TRBJ2-2	ATSDLQNTGELF
.	TRBV12-3/TRBV12-4	TRBJ1-1	ASSLIGGSTEAF
.	TRBV12-3/TRBV12-4	TRBJ2-4	ASSAPGVAKNIQY
.	TRBV7-8	TRBJ2-2	ASSLVGGALNTGELF